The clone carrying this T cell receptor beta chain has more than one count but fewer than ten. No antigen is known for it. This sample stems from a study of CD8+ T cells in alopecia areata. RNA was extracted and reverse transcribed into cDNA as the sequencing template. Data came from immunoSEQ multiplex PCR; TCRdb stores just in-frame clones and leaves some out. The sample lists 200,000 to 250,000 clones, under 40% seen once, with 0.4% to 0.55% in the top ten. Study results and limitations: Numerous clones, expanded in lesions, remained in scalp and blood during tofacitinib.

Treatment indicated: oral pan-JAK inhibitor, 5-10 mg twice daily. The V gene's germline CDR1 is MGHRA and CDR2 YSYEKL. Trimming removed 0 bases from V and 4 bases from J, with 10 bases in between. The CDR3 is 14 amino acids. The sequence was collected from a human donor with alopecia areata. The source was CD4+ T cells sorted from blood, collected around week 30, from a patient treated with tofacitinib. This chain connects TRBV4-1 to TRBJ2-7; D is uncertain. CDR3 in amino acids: CASSQDPGGYEQYF. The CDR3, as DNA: TGCGCCAGCAGCCAAGATCCCGGCGGATACGAGCAGTACTTC.